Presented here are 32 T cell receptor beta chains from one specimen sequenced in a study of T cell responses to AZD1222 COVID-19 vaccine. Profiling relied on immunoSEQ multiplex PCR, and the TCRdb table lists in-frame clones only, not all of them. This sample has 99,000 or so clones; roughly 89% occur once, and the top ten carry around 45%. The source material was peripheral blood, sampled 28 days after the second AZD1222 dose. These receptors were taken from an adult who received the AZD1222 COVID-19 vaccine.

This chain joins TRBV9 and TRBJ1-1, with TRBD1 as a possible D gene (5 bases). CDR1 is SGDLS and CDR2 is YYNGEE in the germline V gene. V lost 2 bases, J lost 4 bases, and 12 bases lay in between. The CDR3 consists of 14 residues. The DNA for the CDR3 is TGTGCCAGCAGCGTCCAGGGATTGGGCACTGAAGCTTTCTTT. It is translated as CASSVQGLGTEAFF.

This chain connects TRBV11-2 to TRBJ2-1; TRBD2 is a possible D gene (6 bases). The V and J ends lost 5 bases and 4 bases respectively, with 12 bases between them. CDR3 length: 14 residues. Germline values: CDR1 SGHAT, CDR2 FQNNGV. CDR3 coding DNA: TGTGCCAGCAGCGGTATTCGGGGGTACAATGAGCAGTTCTTC. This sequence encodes CASSGIRGYNEQFF.

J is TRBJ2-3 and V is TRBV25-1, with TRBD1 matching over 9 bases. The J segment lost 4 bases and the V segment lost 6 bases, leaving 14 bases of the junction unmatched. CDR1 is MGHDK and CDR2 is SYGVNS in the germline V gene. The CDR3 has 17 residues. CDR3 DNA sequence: TGTGCCAGCAGGGCGACCCCACAGGGGGCGAGGGCAGATACGCAGTATTTT. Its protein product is CASRATPQGARADTQYF.

The CDR3 is CASSTGTGESYTF. The CDR3 nucleotides read TGTGCCAGCAGCACCGGGACAGGGGAGAGCTACACCTTC. The chain carries TRBV6-6 and TRBJ1-2, with 10 bases matching TRBD1. Unmatched junction bases numbered 7, after V lost 6 bases and J lost 9 bases. Germline lookup yields CDR1 MNHNY and CDR2 SVGAGI (reference sequence). This CDR3 has 13 amino acids.

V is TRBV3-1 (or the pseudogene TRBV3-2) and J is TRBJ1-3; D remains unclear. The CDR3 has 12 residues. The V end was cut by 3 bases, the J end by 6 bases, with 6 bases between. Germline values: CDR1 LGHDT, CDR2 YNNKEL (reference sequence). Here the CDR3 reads CASSQGLNTIYF. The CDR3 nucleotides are TGTGCCAGCAGCCAGGGGTTAAACACCATATATTTT.

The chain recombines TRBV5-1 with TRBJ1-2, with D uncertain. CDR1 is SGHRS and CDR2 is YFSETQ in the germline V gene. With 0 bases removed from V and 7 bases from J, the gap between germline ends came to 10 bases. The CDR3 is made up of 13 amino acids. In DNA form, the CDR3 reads TGCGCCAGCAGCTTGGCTGGGGAAGGTGGCTACACCTTC. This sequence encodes CASSLAGEGGYTF.

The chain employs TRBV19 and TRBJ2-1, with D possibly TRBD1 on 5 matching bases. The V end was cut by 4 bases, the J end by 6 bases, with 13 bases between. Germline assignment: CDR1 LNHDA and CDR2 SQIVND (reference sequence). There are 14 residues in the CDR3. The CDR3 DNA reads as TGTGCCAGTAGTACCAACTTGCAGGGCAATGAGCAGTTCTTC. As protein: CASSTNLQGNEQFF.

DNA for the CDR3: TGCGCCAGCAGGACCGGGACCGTGAACACTGAAGCTTTCTTT. Amino acid sequence: CASRTGTVNTEAFF. This chain connects TRBV10-2 to TRBJ1-1; D may be TRBD1 (5 bases). Germline CDR1 and CDR2: WSHSY and SAAADI. The CDR3 consists of 14 residues. The V and J ends lost 6 bases and 0 bases respectively, with 11 bases between them.

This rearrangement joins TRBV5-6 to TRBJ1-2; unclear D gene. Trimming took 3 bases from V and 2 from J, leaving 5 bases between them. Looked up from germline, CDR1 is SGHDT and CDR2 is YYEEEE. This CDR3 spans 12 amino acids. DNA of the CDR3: TGTGCCAGCAGCTCTCGGAACTATGGCTACACCTTC. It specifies CASSSRNYGYTF.

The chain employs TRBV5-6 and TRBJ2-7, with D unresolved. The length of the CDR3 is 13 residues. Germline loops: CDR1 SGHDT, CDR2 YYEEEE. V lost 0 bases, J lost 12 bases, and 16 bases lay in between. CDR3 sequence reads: CASSLGRKAVGYF. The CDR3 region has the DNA TGTGCCAGCAGCTTGGGCCGTAAGGCGGTTGGGTACTTC. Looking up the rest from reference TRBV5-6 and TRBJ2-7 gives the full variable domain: DAGVTQSPTHLIKTRGQQVTLRCSPKSGHDTVSWYQQALGQGPQFIFQYYEEEERQRGNFPDRFSGHQFPNYSSELNVNALLLGDSALYLCASSLGRKAVGYFGPGTRLTVT.

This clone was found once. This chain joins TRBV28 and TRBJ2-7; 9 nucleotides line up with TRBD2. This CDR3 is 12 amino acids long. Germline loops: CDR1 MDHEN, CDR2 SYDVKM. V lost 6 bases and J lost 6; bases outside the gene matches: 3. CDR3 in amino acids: CASRGLAGEQYF. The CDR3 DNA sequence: TGTGCCAGCAGGGGACTAGCCGGCGAGCAGTACTTC.

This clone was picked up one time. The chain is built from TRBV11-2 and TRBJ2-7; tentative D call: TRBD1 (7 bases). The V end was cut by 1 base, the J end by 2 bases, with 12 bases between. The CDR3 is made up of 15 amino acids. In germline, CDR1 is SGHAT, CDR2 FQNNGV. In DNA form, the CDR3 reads TGTGCCAGCAGCTTAGGTCAGGGGGGACCCTACGAGCAGTACTTC. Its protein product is CASSLGQGGPYEQYF. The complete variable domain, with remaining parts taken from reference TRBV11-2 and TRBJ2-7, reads EAGVAQSPRYKIIEKRQSVAFWCNPISGHATLYWYQQILGQGPKLLIQFQNNGVVDDSQLPKDRFSAERLKGVDSTLKIQPAKLEDSAVYLCASSLGQGGPYEQYFGPGTRLTVT.

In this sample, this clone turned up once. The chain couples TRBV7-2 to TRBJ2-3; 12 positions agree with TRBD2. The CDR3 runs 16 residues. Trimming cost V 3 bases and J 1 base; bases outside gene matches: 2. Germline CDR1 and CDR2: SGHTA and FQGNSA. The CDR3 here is CASSFRTSGGTDTQYF. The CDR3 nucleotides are TGTGCCAGCAGCTTCAGGACTAGCGGGGGCACAGATACGCAGTATTTT.

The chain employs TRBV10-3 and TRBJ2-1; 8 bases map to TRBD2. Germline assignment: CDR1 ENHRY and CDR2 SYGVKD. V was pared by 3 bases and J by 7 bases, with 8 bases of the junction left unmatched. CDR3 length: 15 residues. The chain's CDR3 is CAISDSGGAGNEQFF. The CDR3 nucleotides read TGTGCCATCAGTGATTCCGGGGGGGCGGGAAATGAGCAGTTCTTC.

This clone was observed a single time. This chain's CDR3 is CATSDSGFSGSYEQYF. Here the CDR3 DNA reads TGTGCCACCAGTGATTCCGGCTTTTCCGGTAGCTACGAGCAGTACTTC. This rearrangement joins TRBV24-1 to TRBJ2-7; D gene ambiguous. This CDR3 comprises 16 residues. V shed 2 bases and J shed 3 bases, with 16 bases lying between them. CDR1 is KGHDR, CDR2 SFDVKD, per germline.

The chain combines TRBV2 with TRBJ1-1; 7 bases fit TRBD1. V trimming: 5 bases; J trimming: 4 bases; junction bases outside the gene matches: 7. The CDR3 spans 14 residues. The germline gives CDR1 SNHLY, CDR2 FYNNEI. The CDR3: CASSKDRAGTEAFF. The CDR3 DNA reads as TGTGCCAGCAGTAAAGACAGGGCGGGCACTGAAGCTTTCTTT.

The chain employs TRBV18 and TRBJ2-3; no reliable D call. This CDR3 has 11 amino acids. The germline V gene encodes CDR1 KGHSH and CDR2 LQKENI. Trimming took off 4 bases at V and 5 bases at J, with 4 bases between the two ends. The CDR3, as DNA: TGTGCCAGCTCACGACTAGATACGCAGTATTTT. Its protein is CASSRLDTQYF. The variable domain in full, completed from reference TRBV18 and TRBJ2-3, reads NAGVMQNPRHLVRRRGQEARLRCSPMKGHSHVYWYRQLPEEGLKFMVYLQKENIIDESGMPKERFSAEFPKEGPSILRIQQVVRGDSAAYFCASSRLDTQYFGPGTRLTVL.

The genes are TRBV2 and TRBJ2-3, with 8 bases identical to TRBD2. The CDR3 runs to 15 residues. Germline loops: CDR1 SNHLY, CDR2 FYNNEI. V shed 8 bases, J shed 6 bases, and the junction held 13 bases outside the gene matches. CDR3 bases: TGTGCCAGCCCCCAGGGGACTAGTGTATCGGATACGCAGTATTTT. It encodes CASPQGTSVSDTQYF. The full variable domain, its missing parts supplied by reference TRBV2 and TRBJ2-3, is EPEVTQTPSHQVTQMGQEVILRCVPISNHLYFYWYRQILGQKVEFLVSFYNNEISEKSEIFDDQFSVERPDGSNFTLKIRSTKLEDSAMYFCASPQGTSVSDTQYFGPGTRLTVL.

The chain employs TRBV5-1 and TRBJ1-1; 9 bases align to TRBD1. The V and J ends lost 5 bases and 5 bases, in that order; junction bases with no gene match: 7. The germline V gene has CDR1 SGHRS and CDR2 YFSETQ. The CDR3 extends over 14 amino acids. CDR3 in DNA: TGCGCCAGCAGGGAACCCGGGACAGGGACTGAAGCTTTCTTT. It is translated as CASREPGTGTEAFF.

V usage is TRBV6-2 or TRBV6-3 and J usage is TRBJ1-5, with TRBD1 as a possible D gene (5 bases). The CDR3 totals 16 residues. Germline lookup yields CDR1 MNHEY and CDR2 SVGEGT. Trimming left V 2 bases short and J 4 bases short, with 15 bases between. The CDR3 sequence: CASSYMRGSGNQPQHF. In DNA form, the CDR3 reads TGTGCCAGCAGTTACATGAGGGGAAGTGGAAATCAGCCCCAGCATTTT.

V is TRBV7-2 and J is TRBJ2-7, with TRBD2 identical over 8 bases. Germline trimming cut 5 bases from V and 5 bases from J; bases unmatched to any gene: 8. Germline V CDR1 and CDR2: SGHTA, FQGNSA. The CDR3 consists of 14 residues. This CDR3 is CASSPGTRNHEQYF. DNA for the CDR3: TGTGCCAGCAGCCCCGGGACTAGAAACCACGAGCAGTACTTC. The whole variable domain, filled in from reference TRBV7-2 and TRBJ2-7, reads GAGVSQSPSNKVTEKGKDVELRCDPISGHTALYWYRQSLGQGLEFLIYFQGNSAPDKSGLPSDRFSAERTGGSVSTLTIQRTQQEDSAVYLCASSPGTRNHEQYFGPGTRLTVT.

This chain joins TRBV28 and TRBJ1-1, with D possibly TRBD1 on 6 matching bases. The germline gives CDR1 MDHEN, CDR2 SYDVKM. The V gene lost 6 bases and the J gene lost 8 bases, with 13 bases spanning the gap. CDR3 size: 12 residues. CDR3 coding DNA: TGTGCCAGCAGCTCTGAGGGGGGAGAAGCTTTCTTT. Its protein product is CASSSEGGEAFF.

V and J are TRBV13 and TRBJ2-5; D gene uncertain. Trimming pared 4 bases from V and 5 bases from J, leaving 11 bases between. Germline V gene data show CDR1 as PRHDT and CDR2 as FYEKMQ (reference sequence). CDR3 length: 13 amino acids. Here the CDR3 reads CASSSLNRETQYF. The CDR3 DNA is TGTGCCAGCAGCTCTCTGAATCGGGAGACCCAGTACTTC.

This CDR3 is CASSSTVAGGNTIYF. The DNA of the CDR3 is TGTGCCAGCAGTTCGACAGTGGCCGGGGGAAACACCATATATTTT. The chain links TRBV6-1 to TRBJ1-3; D is possibly TRBD1 (5 bases). The CDR3 length is 15 residues. V lost 5 bases and J lost 4, with 15 bases in between. Germline V CDR1 and CDR2: MNHNS, SASEGT.

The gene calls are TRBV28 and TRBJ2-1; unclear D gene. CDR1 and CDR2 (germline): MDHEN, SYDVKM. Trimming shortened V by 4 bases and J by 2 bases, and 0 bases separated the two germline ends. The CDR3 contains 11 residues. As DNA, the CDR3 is TGTGCCAGCAGTTCCTACAATGAGCAGTTCTTC. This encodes CASSSYNEQFF. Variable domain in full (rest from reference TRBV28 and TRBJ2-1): DVKVTQSSRYLVKRTGEKVFLECVQDMDHENMFWYRQDPGLGLRLIYFSYDVKMKEKGDIPEGYSVSREKKERFSLILESASTNQTSMYLCASSSYNEQFFGPGTRLTVL.

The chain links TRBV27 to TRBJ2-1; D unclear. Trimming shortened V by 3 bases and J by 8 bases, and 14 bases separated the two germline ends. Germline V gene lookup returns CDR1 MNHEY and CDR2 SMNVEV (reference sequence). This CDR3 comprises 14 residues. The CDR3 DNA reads TGTGCCAGCAGTTTTAGGCAGTCCTTCCATGAGCAGTTCTTC. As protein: CASSFRQSFHEQFF.

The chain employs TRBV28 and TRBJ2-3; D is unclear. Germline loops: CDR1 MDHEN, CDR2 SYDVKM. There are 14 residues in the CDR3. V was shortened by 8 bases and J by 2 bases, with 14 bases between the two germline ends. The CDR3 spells CASGIRQATDTQYF. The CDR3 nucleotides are TGTGCCAGCGGAATAAGGCAGGCCACAGATACGCAGTATTTT.

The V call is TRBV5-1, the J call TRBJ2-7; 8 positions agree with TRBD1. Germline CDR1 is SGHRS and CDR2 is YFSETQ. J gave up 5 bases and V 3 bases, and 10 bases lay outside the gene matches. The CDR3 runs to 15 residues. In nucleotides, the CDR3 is TGCGCCAGCAGCTCCCCCCCAGGGGGCTTGGACGAGCAGTACTTC. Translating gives CASSSPPGGLDEQYF.

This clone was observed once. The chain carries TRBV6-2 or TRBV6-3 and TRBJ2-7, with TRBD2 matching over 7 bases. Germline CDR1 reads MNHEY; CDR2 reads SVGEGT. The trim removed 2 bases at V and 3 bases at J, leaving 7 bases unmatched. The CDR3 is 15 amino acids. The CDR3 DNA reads TGTGCCAGCAGTTACGGGCGGGAGAGGGGCTACGAGCAGTACTTC. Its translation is CASSYGRERGYEQYF.

The CDR3, as DNA: TGTGCCAGCAGCGCCCTTTCTAACTATGGCTACACCTTC. Amino acids: CASSALSNYGYTF. The chain has TRBV2 and TRBJ1-2, with D hard to call. Germline V gives CDR1 SNHLY, CDR2 FYNNEI. The CDR3 is made up of 13 amino acids. V lost 6 bases and J 0 bases, leaving 8 bases between the germline ends.

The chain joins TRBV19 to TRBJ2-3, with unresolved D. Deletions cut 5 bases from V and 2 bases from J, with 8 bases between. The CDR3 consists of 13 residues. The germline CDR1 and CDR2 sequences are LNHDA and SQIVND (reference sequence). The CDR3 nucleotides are TGTGCCAGTAGTGTTCTAAACACAGATACGCAGTATTTT. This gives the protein CASSVLNTDTQYF. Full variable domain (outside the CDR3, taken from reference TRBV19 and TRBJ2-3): DGGITQSPKYLFRKEGQNVTLSCEQNLNHDAMYWYRQDPGQGLRLIYYSQIVNDFQKGDIAEGYSVSREKKESFPLTVTSAQKNPTAFYLCASSVLNTDTQYFGPGTRLTVL.

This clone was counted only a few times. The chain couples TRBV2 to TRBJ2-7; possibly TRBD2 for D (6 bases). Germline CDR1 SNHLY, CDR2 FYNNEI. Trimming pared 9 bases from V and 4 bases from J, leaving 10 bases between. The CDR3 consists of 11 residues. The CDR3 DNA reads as TGTGCCAGTGGGCGGGAATACGAGCAGTACTTC. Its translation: CASGREYEQYF.